These T cell receptor beta chains were read from a single sample in a study of persistence of HIV-infected CD4 T cells. Their antigens remain unidentified. Assay: immunoSEQ multiplex PCR; the TCRdb copy retains only in-frame clones and omits some. The sample includes over 10,000 clones, about three fifths of them seen just once. Sample: CD4+ T cells sorted from PBMCs after approximately 19-hour stimulation, taken from a patient who received antiretroviral therapy. Receptors originate from an adult man with HIV who was CMV-seropositive. Each CDR3 is given with its conserved first and last residue. D genes are given only for firm matches. Size values are once, few and many counts, or a class for expanded clones, and some rows have none.

d_call clone_size j_call v_call cdr3_nt cdr3_aa
- - TRBJ1-2 TRBV9 TGTGCCAGCAGGGACAACAACTATGGCTACACCTTC CASRDNNYGYTF
- - TRBJ2-1 TRBV3-1/TRBV3-2 TGTGCCAGCAGCCCAGGACTCCATGAGCAGTTCTTC CASSPGLHEQFF
TRBD1 few TRBJ1-4 TRBV18 TGTGCCAGCTCACCGGACAGGGTTAATGAAAAACTGTTTTTT CASSPDRVNEKLFF
- - TRBJ1-4 TRBV5-1 TGCGCCAGCAGCTACTACATAGGCGCAACTAATGAAAAACTGTTTTTT CASSYYIGATNEKLFF
- - TRBJ2-7 TRBV28 TGTGCCAGCAGTCCTTCAAGGGACGGTACCTACGAGCAGTACTTC CASSPSRDGTYEQYF
TRBD2 few TRBJ2-2 TRBV6-1 TGTGCCAGCAGTGGGACTAGCGGGGGGGCCACCGGGGAGCTGTTTTTT CASSGTSGGATGELFF
TRBD2 - TRBJ2-4 TRBV19 TGTGCCAGTAGTTCCCCCCTAGCGGGCGGTATAAACATTCAGTACTTC CASSSPLAGGINIQYF
- few TRBJ1-5 TRBV19 TGTGCCAGCACTCAAGGGAATCAGCCCCAGCATTTT CASTQGNQPQHF
TRBD1 - TRBJ1-5 TRBV30 TGTGCCTGGAGCCCAGGACCGGGACAGACCAATCAGCCCCAGCATTTT CAWSPGPGQTNQPQHF
- few TRBJ1-2 TRBV21-1 TGTGCCAGCAACCGGAGGCGGGCAGCTAACTATGGCTACACCTTC CASNRRRAANYGYTF
TRBD1 - TRBJ1-6 TRBV30 TGTGCCTGGACTCCAGCGACAGGGGTTAGGAATTCACCCCTCCACTTT CAWTPATGVRNSPLHF
- - TRBJ1-5 TRBV30 TGTGCCTGGAGTCCCTCGGATAGCAATCAGCCCCAGCATTTT CAWSPSDSNQPQHF
- - TRBJ1-3 TRBV3-1/TRBV3-2 TGTGCCAGCAGCCAAGATTACGCAGGACACTCTGGAAACACCATATATTTT CASSQDYAGHSGNTIYF
- - TRBJ2-7 TRBV28 TGTGCCAGCACCCTCGGCGAGGGTCCAATCCTCTACGAGCAGTACTTC CASTLGEGPILYEQYF
- - TRBJ1-2 TRBV10-3 TGTGCCATCAGTGGGGATCGGGGCTCTAACTATGGCTACACCTTC CAISGDRGSNYGYTF
TRBD1 - TRBJ1-6 TRBV2 TGTGCCAGCAGCCCAGGGGGGGTTTCACCCCTCCACTTT CASSPGGVSPLHF
TRBD1 - TRBJ1-4 TRBV27 TGTGCCAGCAGCAGGACAGGGGGGACAACTAATGAAAAACTGTTTTTT CASSRTGGTTNEKLFF
- medium-sized TRBJ1-2 TRBV29-1 TGCAGCGTTGACACTGGTGGCTACACCTTC CSVDTGGYTF